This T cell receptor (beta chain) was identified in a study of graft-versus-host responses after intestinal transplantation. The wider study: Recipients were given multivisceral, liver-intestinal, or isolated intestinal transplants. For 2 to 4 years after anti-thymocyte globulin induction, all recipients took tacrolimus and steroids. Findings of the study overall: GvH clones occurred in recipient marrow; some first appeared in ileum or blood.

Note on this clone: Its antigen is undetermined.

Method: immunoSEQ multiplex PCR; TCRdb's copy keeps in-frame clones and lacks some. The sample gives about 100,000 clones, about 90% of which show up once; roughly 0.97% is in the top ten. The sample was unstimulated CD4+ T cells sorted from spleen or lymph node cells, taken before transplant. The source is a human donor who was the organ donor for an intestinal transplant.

This CDR3 is CASSDRDLRWTEAFF. CDR3 DNA sequence: TGCGCCAGCTCCGACAGGGACCTTCGGTGGACTGAAGCTTTCTTT. The chain combines TRBV5-1 with TRBJ1-1; 7 nucleotides align to TRBD1. Trimming cost V 7 bases and J 5 bases; bases outside gene matches: 14. The germline gives CDR1 SGHRS, CDR2 YFSETQ. CDR3 length: 15 residues.